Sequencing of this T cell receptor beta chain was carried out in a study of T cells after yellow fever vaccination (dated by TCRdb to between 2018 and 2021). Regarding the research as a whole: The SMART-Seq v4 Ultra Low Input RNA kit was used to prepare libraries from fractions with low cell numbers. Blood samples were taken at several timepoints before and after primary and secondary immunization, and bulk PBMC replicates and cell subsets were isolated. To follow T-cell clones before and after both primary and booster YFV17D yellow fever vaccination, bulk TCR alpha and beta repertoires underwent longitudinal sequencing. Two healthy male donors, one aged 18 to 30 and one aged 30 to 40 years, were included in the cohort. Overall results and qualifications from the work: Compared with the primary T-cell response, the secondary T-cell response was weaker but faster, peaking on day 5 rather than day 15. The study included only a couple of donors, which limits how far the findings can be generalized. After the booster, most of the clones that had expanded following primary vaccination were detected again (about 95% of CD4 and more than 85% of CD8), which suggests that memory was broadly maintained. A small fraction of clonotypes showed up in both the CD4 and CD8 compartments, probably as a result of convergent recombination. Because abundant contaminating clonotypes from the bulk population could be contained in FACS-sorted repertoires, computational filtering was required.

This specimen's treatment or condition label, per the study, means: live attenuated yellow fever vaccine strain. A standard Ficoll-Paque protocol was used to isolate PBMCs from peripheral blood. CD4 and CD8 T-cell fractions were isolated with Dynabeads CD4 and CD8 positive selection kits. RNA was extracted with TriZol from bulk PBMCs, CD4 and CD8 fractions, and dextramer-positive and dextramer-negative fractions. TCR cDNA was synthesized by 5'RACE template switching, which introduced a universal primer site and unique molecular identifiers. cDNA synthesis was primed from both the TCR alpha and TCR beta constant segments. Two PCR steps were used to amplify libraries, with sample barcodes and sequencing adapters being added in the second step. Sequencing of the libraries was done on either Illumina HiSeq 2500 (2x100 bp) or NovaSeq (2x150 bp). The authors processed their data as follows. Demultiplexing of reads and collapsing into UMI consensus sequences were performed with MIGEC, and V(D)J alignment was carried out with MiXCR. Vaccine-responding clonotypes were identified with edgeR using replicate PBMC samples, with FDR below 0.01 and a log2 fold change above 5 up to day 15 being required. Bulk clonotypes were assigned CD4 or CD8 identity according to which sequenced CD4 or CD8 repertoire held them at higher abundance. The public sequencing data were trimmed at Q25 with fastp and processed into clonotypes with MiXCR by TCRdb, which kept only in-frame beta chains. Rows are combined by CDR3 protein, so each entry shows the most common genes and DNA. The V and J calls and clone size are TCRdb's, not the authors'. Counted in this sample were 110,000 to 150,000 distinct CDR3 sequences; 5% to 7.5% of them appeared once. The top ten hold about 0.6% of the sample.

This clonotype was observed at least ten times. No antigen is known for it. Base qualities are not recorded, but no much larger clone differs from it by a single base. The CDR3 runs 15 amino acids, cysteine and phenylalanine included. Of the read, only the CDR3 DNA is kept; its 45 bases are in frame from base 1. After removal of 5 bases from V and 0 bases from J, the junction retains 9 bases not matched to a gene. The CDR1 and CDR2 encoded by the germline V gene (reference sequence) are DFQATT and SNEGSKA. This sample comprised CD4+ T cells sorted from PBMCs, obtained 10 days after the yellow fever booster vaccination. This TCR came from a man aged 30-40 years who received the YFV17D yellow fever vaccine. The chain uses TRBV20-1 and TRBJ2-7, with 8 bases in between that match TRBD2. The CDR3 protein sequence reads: CSACIAGTRSYEQYF. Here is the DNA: TGCAGTGCTTGCATAGCGGGGACCCGCTCCTACGAGCAGTACTTC.